A selection of T cell receptor beta chains follows, all from one sample in a study of cytomegalovirus exposure and HLA in healthy donors. The table came from immunoSEQ multiplex PCR; TCRdb's copy has only in-frame clones and leaves some out. The sample contains under 200,000 clones, more than 75% of which appear only once. Sample: PBMCs. These receptors came from a male donor in good health and CMV-seropositive. Both conserved end residues are part of each CDR3. The D gene is left open where the match is weak. A row's size may be missing; if present it is once, few, many or a size class.

v_gene	d_gene	abundance	j_gene	CDR3aa	CDR3nt
TRBV11-2	.	few	TRBJ2-7	CASSLAGYEQYF	TGTGCCAGCAGCTTAGCAGGCTACGAGCAGTACTTC
TRBV5-4	.	.	TRBJ2-3	CASSLGRLSDTQYF	TGTGCCAGCAGCTTGGGCCGACTTTCAGATACGCAGTATTTT
TRBV12-5	.	.	TRBJ1-1	CASGSGNTEAFF	TGTGCTAGTGGATCAGGGAACACTGAAGCTTTCTTT
TRBV7-3	.	.	TRBJ2-1	CASSLTRADEQFF	TGTGCCAGCAGCTTAACCAGGGCTGATGAGCAGTTCTTC
TRBV6-5	.	.	TRBJ1-1	CASREDRQTEAFF	TGTGCCAGCAGGGAGGACAGACAGACTGAAGCTTTCTTT
TRBV4-2	TRBD2	.	TRBJ2-1	CASSQEAGVYNEQFF	TGTGCCAGCAGCCAAGAGGCGGGAGTCTACAATGAGCAGTTCTTC
TRBV4-2	TRBD2	.	TRBJ2-1	CASSTNPGTSGGARRNEQFF	TGTGCCAGCAGCACGAATCCCGGGACTAGCGGGGGGGCCAGGAGGAATGAGCAGTTCTTC
TRBV9	TRBD1	.	TRBJ1-3	CASSPQGANGGNTIYF	TGTGCCAGCAGCCCCCAGGGGGCAAACGGAGGAAACACCATATATTTT
TRBV5-1	.	.	TRBJ2-2	CASSLAPWNTGELFF	TGCGCCAGCAGCTTGGCCCCCTGGAACACCGGGGAGCTGTTTTTT
TRBV25-1	.	.	TRBJ2-2	CATRQPGTGELFF	TGTGCCACCAGACAGCCAGGCACCGGGGAGCTGTTTTTT
TRBV6-5	.	.	TRBJ2-1	CASSESLGDEQFF	TGTGCCAGCAGTGAATCACTAGGCGATGAGCAGTTCTTC
TRBV7-3	TRBD2	.	TRBJ2-1	CASSSVAGAANEQFF	TGTGCCAGCAGCTCGGTAGCGGGAGCAGCCAATGAGCAGTTCTTC
TRBV7-6	.	once	TRBJ2-1	CASSAQGHEQFF	TGTGCCAGCAGCGCACAGGGCCATGAGCAGTTCTTC
TRBV19	TRBD1	.	TRBJ1-5	CASRDRGPSPQPQHF	TGTGCCAGTAGAGACAGGGGGCCTAGCCCTCAGCCCCAGCATTTT
TRBV6-1	TRBD1	.	TRBJ1-6	CASSRTGSNSPLHF	TGTGCCAGCAGTCGGACAGGGAGTAATTCACCCCTCCACTTT
TRBV11-1	.	.	TRBJ2-7	CASSPGRILIKQYF	TGTGCCAGCAGCCCAGGCAGGATACTTATCAAGCAGTACTTC
TRBV4-3	TRBD2	.	TRBJ2-2	CASSRWVAGKGTGELFF	TGCGCCAGCAGCCGTTGGGTAGCGGGGAAGGGCACCGGGGAGCTGTTTTTT
TRBV7-3	.	.	TRBJ1-1	CAPKPRGASMNTEAFF	TGTGCCCCTAAACCCAGGGGCGCTTCTATGAACACTGAAGCTTTCTTT
TRBV9	TRBD1	.	TRBJ2-2	CASSDRGRGTGELFF	TGTGCCAGCAGCGACAGGGGGCGCGGCACCGGGGAGCTGTTTTTT
TRBV9	.	.	TRBJ1-5	CASSHGSNQPQHF	TGTGCCAGCAGCCACGGGTCGAATCAGCCCCAGCATTTT
TRBV7-8	.	.	TRBJ1-2	CASSSDGRANYGYTF	TGTGCCAGCAGCTCGGACGGGAGAGCTAACTATGGCTACACCTTC
TRBV7-3	TRBD1	.	TRBJ2-7	CASSFGQGRDEQYF	TGTGCCAGCAGCTTTGGACAGGGTCGGGACGAGCAGTACTTC
TRBV5-4	.	few	TRBJ2-3	CASSLEQGSDTQYF	TGTGCCAGCAGCTTGGAACAGGGTTCAGATACGCAGTATTTT
TRBV5-5	TRBD1	once	TRBJ2-7	CASSEGQMSHEQYF	TGTGCCAGCAGCGAGGGACAGATGAGCCACGAGCAGTACTTC
TRBV7-2	TRBD2	.	TRBJ2-3	CASSLQFSGGTDTQYF	TGTGCCAGCAGCTTGCAATTTAGCGGGGGCACAGATACGCAGTATTTT
TRBV5-1	.	few	TRBJ2-5	CASSFDQAKRPQYF	TGCGCCAGCAGCTTCGACCAGGCTAAGAGACCCCAGTACTTC
TRBV20-1	.	.	TRBJ1-4	CSASHNEKLFF	TGCAGTGCTAGTCATAATGAAAAACTGTTTTTT
TRBV7-9	.	.	TRBJ2-7	CASSLQDSTEQYF	TGTGCCAGCAGCTTACAGGACAGTACCGAGCAGTACTTC
TRBV6-5	TRBD1	.	TRBJ2-7	CASRGTGVIGEQYF	TGTGCCAGCAGAGGGACAGGTGTAATTGGAGAGCAGTACTTC
TRBV7-2	TRBD2	.	TRBJ2-3	CASSPGAGVTDTQYF	TGTGCCAGCAGCCCCGGGGCGGGAGTCACAGATACGCAGTATTTT
TRBV19	.	.	TRBJ2-7	CASSRTRSYEQYF	TGTGCCAGTAGTAGAACCCGGTCCTACGAGCAGTACTTC
TRBV4-3	.	.	TRBJ2-7	CASSPVGTNTYEQYF	TGCGCCAGCAGCCCCGTCGGGACAAATACCTACGAGCAGTACTTC
TRBV7-3	.	.	TRBJ2-3	CASSLGHSSTDTQYF	TGTGCCAGCAGCTTGGGACATTCTAGCACAGATACGCAGTATTTT